This passage covers 8 T cell receptor beta chains from one sample sequenced in a study of graft-versus-host responses after intestinal transplantation. What these receptors recognize is not known. Clones were read by immunoSEQ multiplex PCR, and TCRdb kept only the in-frame ones, dropping some. The top ten hold 0.19% of the sample, which has 140,000 or so clones, 80% to 95% seen once. The sample in question was unstimulated CD4+ T cells sorted from spleen or lymph node cells, obtained before intestinal transplant. The receptors originated from a human donor who received an intestinal transplant.

The rearrangement uses TRBV6-6 and TRBJ2-7; perhaps TRBD2 as D (5 bases). The CDR3 has 14 amino acids. Germline lookup yields CDR1 MNHNY and CDR2 SVGAGI (reference sequence). Deletions cut 6 bases from V and 2 bases from J, with 14 bases between. CDR3 bases: TGTGCCAGCAGCCCCCCGGCAGCGGCCTACGAGCAGTACTTC. Residues: CASSPPAAAYEQYF.

This chain joins TRBV18 and TRBJ2-3; D not resolved. V was clipped by 3 bases and J by 0 bases, with 16 bases between them. The length of the CDR3 is 17 residues. The germline V gene encodes CDR1 KGHSH and CDR2 LQKENI. CDR3 residues: CASSPNMKGPSTDTQYF. The CDR3 DNA follows: TGTGCCAGCTCACCGAACATGAAGGGCCCGAGCACAGATACGCAGTATTTT.

The V gene is TRBV30, the J gene TRBJ2-7; 10 bases agree with TRBD2. Germline CDR1 GTSNPN, CDR2 SVGIG (reference sequence). This CDR3 has 17 residues. Trimming cost V 3 bases and J 3 bases; bases outside gene matches: 14. CDR3 coding DNA: TGTGCCTGGAGGAAGCGGGAGGGCCGGGGTGGAGTCTACGAGCAGTACTTC. This translates into CAWRKREGRGGVYEQYF.

V and J are TRBV30 and TRBJ1-5; possible D gene TRBD1, 6 bases. Germline values: CDR1 GTSNPN, CDR2 SVGIG (reference sequence). This CDR3 is built from 14 residues. Trimming shortened V by 1 base and J by 5 bases, and 12 bases separated the two germline ends. The CDR3 region has the DNA TGTGCCTGGAGTGGTACAGGGCCTTATCAGCCCCAGCATTTT. Protein sequence: CAWSGTGPYQPQHF.

The rearrangement uses TRBV5-1 and TRBJ2-7; 11 bases map to TRBD2. CDR1 is SGHRS and CDR2 is YFSETQ in the germline V gene. J was trimmed by 6 bases and V by 0 bases; bases with no gene match: 5. The CDR3 has 15 amino acids. The CDR3 loop reads CASSLELAGVSEQYF. The CDR3 region has the DNA TGCGCCAGCAGCTTGGAACTAGCGGGAGTCTCCGAGCAGTACTTC.

The J gene is TRBJ2-2, the V gene TRBV10-1; D tentatively reads TRBD1 or TRBD2 (5 bases each). Germline V lookup: CDR1 WNHNN, CDR2 SYGVQD (reference sequence). There are 14 residues in the CDR3. V was cut by 5 bases and J by 4 bases, with 11 bases left in between. This chain's CDR3 is CASSKRDLTGELFF. The CDR3 DNA reads TGCGCCAGCAGTAAAAGGGACCTCACCGGGGAGCTGTTTTTT.

V gene TRBV7-2 combines with J gene TRBJ2-2; D may be TRBD1 (5 bases). The CDR3 loop spans 17 amino acids. Trimming stripped 1 base from V and 1 base from J, with 13 bases between. CDR1 SGHTA and CDR2 FQGNSA come from the germline V gene. Here the CDR3 reads CASSLDGQGVNTGELFF. CDR3 nucleotide sequence: TGTGCCAGCAGCTTAGATGGCCAGGGTGTGAACACCGGGGAGCTGTTTTTT.

The rearrangement joins TRBV6-5 to TRBJ2-1, with 14 bases matching TRBD2. CDR3 length: 13 residues. The germline gives CDR1 MNHEY, CDR2 SVGAGI. Trimming removed 6 bases from V and 12 bases from J; junction bases left unmatched: 4. The CDR3 bases are TGTGCCAGCAGCTGGGGACTAGCGGGGGTGCAGTTCTTC. Translation gives CASSWGLAGVQFF.